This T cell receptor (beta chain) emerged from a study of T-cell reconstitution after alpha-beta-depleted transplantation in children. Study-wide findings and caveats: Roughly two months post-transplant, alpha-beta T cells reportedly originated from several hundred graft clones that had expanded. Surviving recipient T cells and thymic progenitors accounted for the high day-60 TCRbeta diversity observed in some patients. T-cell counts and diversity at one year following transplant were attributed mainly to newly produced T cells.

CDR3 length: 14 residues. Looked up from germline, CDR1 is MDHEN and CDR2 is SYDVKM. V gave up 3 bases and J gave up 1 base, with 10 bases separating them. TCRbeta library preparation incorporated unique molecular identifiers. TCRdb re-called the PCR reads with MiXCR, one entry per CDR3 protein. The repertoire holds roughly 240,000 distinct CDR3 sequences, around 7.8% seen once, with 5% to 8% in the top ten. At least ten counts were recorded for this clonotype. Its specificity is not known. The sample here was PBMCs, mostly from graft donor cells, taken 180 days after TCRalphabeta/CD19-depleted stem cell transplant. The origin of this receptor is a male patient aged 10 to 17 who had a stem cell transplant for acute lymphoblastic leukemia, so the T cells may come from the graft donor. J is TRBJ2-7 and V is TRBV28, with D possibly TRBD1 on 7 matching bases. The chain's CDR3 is CASSFPGGSYEQYF. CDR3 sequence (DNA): TGTGCCAGCAGTTTCCCAGGGGGGTCCTACGAGCAGTACTTC.